A selection of T cell receptor beta chains follows, all from one sample in a study of chemoradiotherapy in HPV16-positive cancers. The data were produced by immunoSEQ multiplex PCR, yet TCRdb's version contains in-frame clones alone and is incomplete. Of under 35,000 clones in the sample, around 88% were seen once. Material: blood, obtained from a patient who underwent chemoradiotherapy. The receptors were sampled from a human donor with HPV-associated anogenital cancer. CDR3s include the opening cysteine and the closing phenylalanine or tryptophan. The order of the fields is V gene, clone size, D gene, J gene, CDR3 protein, CDR3 DNA. D genes are given only for firm matches. Clone size is not always given. Where it is, it says once, few, many or a class for expanded clones.

V: TRBV10-3
size: .
D: TRBD1
J: TRBJ2-7
CDR3: CAISESTGGVRVSYEQYF
DNA: TGTGCCATCAGTGAGTCGACAGGGGGCGTACGAGTAAGCTACGAGCAGTACTTC

V: TRBV28
size: .
D: .
J: TRBJ1-1
CDR3: CASGVYARTEAFF
DNA: TGTGCCAGCGGAGTTTATGCAAGGACTGAAGCTTTCTTT

V: TRBV18
size: .
D: .
J: TRBJ1-1
CDR3: CASSPYRENTEAFF
DNA: TGTGCCAGCTCACCATACAGGGAGAACACTGAAGCTTTCTTT

V: TRBV9
size: .
D: TRBD1
J: TRBJ1-6
CDR3: CASSTRTGGNSPLHF
DNA: TGTGCCAGCAGCACCCGGACAGGGGGTAATTCACCCCTCCACTTT

V: TRBV10-3
size: few
D: TRBD1
J: TRBJ2-5
CDR3: CAIRGTGGGQETQYF
DNA: TGTGCCATCAGAGGGACAGGGGGCGGTCAAGAGACCCAGTACTTC

V: TRBV4-1
size: .
D: .
J: TRBJ2-7
CDR3: CASSHFLGGSEQYF
DNA: TGCGCCAGCAGCCATTTTCTAGGGGGAAGCGAGCAGTACTTC

V: TRBV5-1
size: .
D: .
J: TRBJ2-7
CDR3: CASSLFSYEQYF
DNA: TGCGCCAGCAGCTTGTTTTCCTACGAGCAGTACTTC

V: TRBV29-1
size: .
D: .
J: TRBJ2-3
CDR3: CSVTSDTQYF
DNA: TGCAGCGTCACATCAGATACGCAGTATTTT

V: TRBV19
size: .
D: .
J: TRBJ1-6
CDR3: CASSIAPALSYNSPLHF
DNA: TGTGCCAGTAGTATAGCGCCGGCCCTCTCCTATAATTCACCCCTCCACTTT

V: TRBV9
size: .
D: .
J: TRBJ2-7
CDR3: CASSLRDGLYEQYF
DNA: TGTGCCAGCAGCCTCCGGGACGGACTCTACGAGCAGTACTTC

V: TRBV5-1
size: .
D: .
J: TRBJ2-1
CDR3: CASSFGSYNEQFF
DNA: TGCGCCAGCAGCTTTGGCTCTTACAATGAGCAGTTCTTC

V: TRBV28
size: .
D: TRBD1
J: TRBJ2-7
CDR3: CASSQPGQEVEYF
DNA: TGTGCCAGCAGTCAGCCGGGACAGGAGGTTGAGTACTTC

V: TRBV7-9
size: .
D: TRBD1
J: TRBJ1-6
CDR3: CASSPQQGRSPLHF
DNA: TGTGCCAGCAGCCCTCAACAGGGGAGATCACCCCTCCACTTT

V: TRBV5-3
size: .
D: TRBD2
J: TRBJ2-7
CDR3: CARSYEGLLLAGEQYF
DNA: TGTGCCAGAAGCTACGAAGGGCTTCTCCTAGCGGGCGAGCAGTACTTC

V: TRBV28
size: .
D: .
J: TRBJ1-1
CDR3: CASRSSGPYEAFF
DNA: TGTGCCAGCAGATCTTCCGGGCCATATGAAGCTTTCTTT

V: TRBV18
size: .
D: .
J: TRBJ2-1
CDR3: CASSPEAAEQFF
DNA: TGTGCCAGCTCACCGGAGGCGGCTGAGCAGTTCTTC

V: TRBV28
size: once
D: .
J: TRBJ2-7
CDR3: CASSFRGTVLVGEQYF
DNA: TGTGCCAGCAGTTTCCGGGGAACGGTACTAGTTGGGGAGCAGTACTTC

V: TRBV9
size: .
D: .
J: TRBJ1-3
CDR3: CASSVRSTGTNTIYF
DNA: TGTGCCAGCAGCGTACGGTCGACAGGCACAAACACCATATATTTT

V: TRBV9
size: .
D: .
J: TRBJ2-1
CDR3: CASSVAGAEGNEQFF
DNA: TGTGCCAGCAGCGTAGCGGGCGCCGAGGGCAATGAGCAGTTCTTC

V: TRBV7-8
size: once
D: .
J: TRBJ2-5
CDR3: CASSLKETQYF
DNA: TGTGCCAGCAGCTTAAAAGAGACCCAGTACTTC

V: TRBV19
size: .
D: TRBD1
J: TRBJ2-7
CDR3: CASRRDRGQYEQYF
DNA: TGTGCCAGTAGGCGGGACAGGGGGCAGTACGAGCAGTACTTC

V: TRBV2
size: few
D: TRBD1
J: TRBJ1-5
CDR3: CASGTGANQPQHF
DNA: TGTGCCAGCGGGACAGGGGCCAATCAGCCCCAGCATTTT

V: TRBV5-6
size: .
D: .
J: TRBJ1-5
CDR3: CASSLGGFNQPQHF
DNA: TGTGCCAGCAGCTTGGGAGGTTTCAATCAGCCCCAGCATTTT

V: TRBV4-1
size: .
D: TRBD2
J: TRBJ2-3
CDR3: CASSLSRGVAGEDTQYF
DNA: TGCGCCAGCAGCCTCTCCCGGGGGGTAGCGGGGGAAGATACGCAGTATTTT

V: TRBV5-1
size: .
D: TRBD1
J: TRBJ2-7
CDR3: CASSLLPGGDYEQYF
DNA: TGCGCCAGCAGCTTGTTGCCAGGGGGAGACTACGAGCAGTACTTC

V: TRBV27
size: .
D: TRBD1
J: TRBJ2-7
CDR3: CASSLEAPGQGGYEQYF
DNA: TGTGCCAGCAGTTTAGAGGCCCCGGGACAGGGTGGGTACGAGCAGTACTTC

V: TRBV6-5
size: .
D: TRBD1
J: TRBJ1-5
CDR3: CASSLQGEMPQHF
DNA: TGTGCCAGCAGCCTCCAGGGGGAAATGCCCCAGCATTTT

V: TRBV6-1
size: .
D: .
J: TRBJ1-1
CDR3: CASSEGAGYTEAFF
DNA: TGTGCCAGCAGTGAAGGGGCAGGGTATACTGAAGCTTTCTTT

V: TRBV7-8
size: .
D: .
J: TRBJ2-2
CDR3: CASSRSEATGELFF
DNA: TGTGCCAGCAGTCGGAGCGAAGCGACCGGGGAGCTGTTTTTT

V: TRBV7-9
size: .
D: .
J: TRBJ2-7
CDR3: CASSSDNLAYEQYF
DNA: TGTGCCAGCAGCTCCGACAATCTAGCCTACGAGCAGTACTTC